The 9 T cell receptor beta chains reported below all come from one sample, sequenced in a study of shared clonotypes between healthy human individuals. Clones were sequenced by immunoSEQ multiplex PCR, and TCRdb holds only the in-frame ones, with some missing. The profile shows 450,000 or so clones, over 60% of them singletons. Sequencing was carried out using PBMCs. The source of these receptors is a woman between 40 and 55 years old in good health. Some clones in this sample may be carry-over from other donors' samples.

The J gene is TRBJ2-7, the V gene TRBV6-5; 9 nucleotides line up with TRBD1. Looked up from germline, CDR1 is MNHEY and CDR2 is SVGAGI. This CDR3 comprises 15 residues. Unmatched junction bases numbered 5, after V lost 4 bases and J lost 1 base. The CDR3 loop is CASSLSGTGSYEQYF. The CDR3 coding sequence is TGTGCCAGCAGTTTATCCGGGACAGGGTCCTACGAGCAGTACTTC.

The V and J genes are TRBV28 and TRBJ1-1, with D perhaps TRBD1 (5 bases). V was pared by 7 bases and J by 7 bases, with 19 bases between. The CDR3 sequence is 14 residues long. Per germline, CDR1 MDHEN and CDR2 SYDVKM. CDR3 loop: CASTSRAGHDEAFF. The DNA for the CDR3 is TGTGCCAGCACCTCTAGGGCAGGGCATGATGAAGCTTTCTTT.

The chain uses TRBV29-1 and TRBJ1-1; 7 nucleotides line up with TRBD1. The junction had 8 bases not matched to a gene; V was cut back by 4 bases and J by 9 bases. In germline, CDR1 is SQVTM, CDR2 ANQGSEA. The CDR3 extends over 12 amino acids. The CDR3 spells CSVAGQAGQAFF. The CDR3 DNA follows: TGCAGCGTTGCCGGACAGGCGGGCCAAGCTTTCTTT. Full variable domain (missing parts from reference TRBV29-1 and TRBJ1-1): SAVISQKPSRDICQRGTSLTIQCQVDSQVTMMFWYRQQPGQSLTLIATANQGSEATYESGFVIDKFPISRPNLTFSTLTVSNMSPEDSSIYLCSVAGQAGQAFFGQGTRLTVV.

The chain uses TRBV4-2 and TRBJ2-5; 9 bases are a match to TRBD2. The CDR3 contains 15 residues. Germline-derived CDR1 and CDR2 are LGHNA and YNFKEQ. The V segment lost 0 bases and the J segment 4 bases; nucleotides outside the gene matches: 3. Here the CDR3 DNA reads TGTGCCAGCAGCCAAGAGGCAGCGGGGGGAGAGACCCAGTACTTC. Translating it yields CASSQEAAGGETQYF.

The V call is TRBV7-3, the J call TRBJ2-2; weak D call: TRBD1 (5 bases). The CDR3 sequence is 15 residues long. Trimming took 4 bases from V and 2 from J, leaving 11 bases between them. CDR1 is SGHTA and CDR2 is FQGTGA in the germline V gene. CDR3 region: CASSSSWGNTGELFF. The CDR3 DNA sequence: TGTGCCAGCAGCTCCTCGTGGGGCAACACCGGGGAGCTGTTTTTT.

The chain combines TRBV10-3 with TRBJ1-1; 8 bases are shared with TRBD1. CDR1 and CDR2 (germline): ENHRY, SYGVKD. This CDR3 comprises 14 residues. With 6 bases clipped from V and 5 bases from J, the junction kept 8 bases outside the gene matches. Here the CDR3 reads CAIRASTGDTEAFF. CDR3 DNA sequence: TGTGCCATCAGGGCCTCGACAGGGGATACTGAAGCTTTCTTT.

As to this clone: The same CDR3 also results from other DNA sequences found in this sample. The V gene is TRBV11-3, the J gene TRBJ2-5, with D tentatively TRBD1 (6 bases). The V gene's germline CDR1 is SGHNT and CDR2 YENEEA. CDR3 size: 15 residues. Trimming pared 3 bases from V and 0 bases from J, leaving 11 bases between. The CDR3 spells CASSLGAGNQETQYF. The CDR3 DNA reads TGTGCCAGCAGCTTGGGGGCAGGGAACCAAGAGACCCAGTACTTC.

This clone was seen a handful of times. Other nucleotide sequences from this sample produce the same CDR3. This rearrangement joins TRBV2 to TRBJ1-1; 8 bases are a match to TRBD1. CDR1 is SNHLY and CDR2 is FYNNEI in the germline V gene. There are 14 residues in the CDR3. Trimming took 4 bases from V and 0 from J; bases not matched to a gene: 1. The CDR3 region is CASSVDRVNTEAFF. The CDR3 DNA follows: TGTGCCAGCAGTGTGGACAGGGTGAACACTGAAGCTTTCTTT.

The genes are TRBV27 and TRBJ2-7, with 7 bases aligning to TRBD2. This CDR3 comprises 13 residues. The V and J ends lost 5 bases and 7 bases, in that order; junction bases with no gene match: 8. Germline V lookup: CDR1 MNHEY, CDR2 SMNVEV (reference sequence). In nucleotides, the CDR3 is TGTGCCAGCAGTCCCTGGACGGGGGGAGAGCAGTACTTC. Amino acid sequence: CASSPWTGGEQYF.